This TCR beta chain is from a study of cytomegalovirus exposure and HLA in healthy donors. 60 Vbeta and 13 Jbeta primers were used in PCR. The repertoire was sequenced with immunoSEQ multiplex PCR; TCRdb's copy has only in-frame clones and lacks some. The sample carries 100,000 or so clones, around four fifths recorded once. To note about this clone: The antigen is unknown. This CDR3 is also generated by other DNA sequences in the sample.

Study-level points and caveats: In a later analysis, at a false discovery rate of 0.05, approximately 18,000 TCR beta sequences were associated with HLA alleles. Associated with cytomegalovirus, according to the listing, were 170 or so TCR beta chains. In a later analysis, a genetic analysis reported fewer productive-TCR N-insertions in an Asian-associated ancestry cluster than the cohort average.

V lost 2 bases to trimming and J lost 5 bases; unmatched junction nucleotides: 2. The length of the CDR3 is 14 residues. In germline, CDR1 is KGHSH, CDR2 LQKENI. The sample taken for sequencing was PBMCs. This TCR was recovered from a woman between 40 and 55 years old in good health and CMV-seropositive. This chain connects TRBV18 to TRBJ2-1, with 8 bases identical to TRBD2. In DNA, the CDR3 is TGTGCCAGCTCACCAACTAGCGGCGACAATGAGCAGTTCTTC. Encoded protein: CASSPTSGDNEQFF.